This TCR beta chain came from a study of CD8 T cells in ankylosing spondylitis. Study-wide findings and caveats: Disease-linked clones had a CD8+ phenotype and relatively low frequency in peripheral blood. In ankylosing spondylitis blood, a motif of roughly eight highly homologous TCR beta variants appeared characteristic. Matched ankylosing spondylitis synovial fluid reportedly contained a significantly enriched population of disease-linked clones. Several of the motif variants were reported before in synovial fluid and blood from reactive arthritis.

In this sample, this clonotype turned up many times. The antigen is unknown. In making TCR beta libraries, quantitative 5'-RACE with molecular barcodes was used. TCRdb re-called the 5' RACE reads with MiXCR, one entry per CDR3 protein. The sample comprises roughly 490,000 distinct CDR3 sequences, approximately 5.3% of which are singletons, and under 4.5% rests with the top ten. Input material: blood, either unsorted or a sorted T cell fraction (not recorded which). The TCR comes from a male donor with ankylosing spondylitis.

The CDR3 protein is CASSRGTGGETQYF. CDR3 nucleotides: TGTGCCAGCAGCCGGGGGACAGGAGGGGAGACCCAGTACTTC. The chain links TRBV4-2 to TRBJ2-5; 8 bases match TRBD1. Germline CDR1 LGHNA, CDR2 YNFKEQ. The CDR3 loop spans 14 amino acids. The V segment lost 4 bases and the J segment 5 bases; nucleotides outside the gene matches: 6.